The next 27 T cell receptor beta chains were all read from a single sample in a study of blood T cell repertoires in COVID-19. Data came from immunoSEQ multiplex PCR; TCRdb stores just in-frame clones and leaves some out. The sample consists of some 390,000 clones, over 75% of them appearing once. Specimen: peripheral blood. These TCRs come from a middle-aged woman with COVID-19, enrolled during active disease.

The chain combines TRBV15 with TRBJ1-2; maybe TRBD1 (5 bases). Germline V gene data show CDR1 as LNHNV and CDR2 as YYDKDF (reference sequence). This CDR3 is built from 16 residues. Trimming removed 0 bases at V and 4 bases at J, with 15 bases between. The CDR3 coding sequence is TGTGCCACCAGCAGAGATCCCGGGGGGAGCCTCTATGGCTACACCTTC. Amino acid sequence: CATSRDPGGSLYGYTF.

A few counts support this clone. This chain links TRBV9 with TRBJ1-1, with D perhaps matching TRBD1 (5 bases). Germline-derived CDR1 and CDR2 are SGDLS and YYNGEE. Trimming stripped 3 bases from V and 4 bases from J, with 13 bases between. This CDR3 contains 14 residues. This chain's CDR3 is CASSGYGGATEAFF. The CDR3 nucleotides are TGTGCCAGCAGCGGATACGGAGGGGCCACTGAAGCTTTCTTT.

The chain recombines TRBV24-1 with TRBJ1-5; D remains ambiguous. Trimming removed 7 bases at V and 1 base at J, with 4 bases between. The germline gives CDR1 KGHDR, CDR2 SFDVKD. The CDR3 sequence is 12 residues long. The DNA for the CDR3 is TGTGCCACCAGCGAGAGCAATCAGCCCCAGCATTTT. It encodes CATSESNQPQHF.

This chain links TRBV6-5 with TRBJ1-6, with D maybe TRBD1 (5 bases). V gave up 7 bases and J gave up 9 bases, with 13 bases separating them. The CDR3 extends over 13 amino acids. Germline CDR1 is MNHEY and CDR2 is SVGAGI. The CDR3 sequence is CASKTAEVSPLHF. In DNA, the CDR3 is TGTGCCAGCAAGACAGCCGAGGTTTCACCCCTCCACTTT.

V is TRBV19 and J is TRBJ1-3; TRBD1 matches at 9 bases. Trimming removed 6 bases from V and 5 bases from J; junction bases left unmatched: 14. CDR3 length: 17 amino acids. From germline, CDR1 is LNHDA and CDR2 SQIVND (reference sequence). The CDR3 DNA reads as TGTGCCAGTAGCAACAACCCGTGGGACAGGGCCCGAAACACCATATATTTT. It encodes CASSNNPWDRARNTIYF. Combining the CDR3 with reference TRBV19 and TRBJ1-3 gives the whole variable domain DGGITQSPKYLFRKEGQNVTLSCEQNLNHDAMYWYRQDPGQGLRLIYYSQIVNDFQKGDIAEGYSVSREKKESFPLTVTSAQKNPTAFYLCASSNNPWDRARNTIYFGEGSWLTVV.

The chain is built from TRBV19 and TRBJ2-6; D possibly corresponds to TRBD2 (7 bases). The CDR3 is made up of 15 amino acids. The germline V gene has CDR1 LNHDA and CDR2 SQIVND (reference sequence). The germline V and J ends were trimmed by 7 bases and 9 bases, with 19 bases remaining between them. CDR3 in amino acids: CASTMHRGAVNVLTF. In nucleotides, the CDR3 is TGTGCCAGTACCATGCATCGGGGGGCAGTCAACGTCCTGACTTTC.

This clone appeared a few times. The rearrangement links TRBV27 to TRBJ1-5, with D maybe TRBD1 (6 bases). The germline CDR1 and CDR2 sequences are MNHEY and SMNVEV (reference sequence). V lost 0 bases to trimming and J lost 2 bases, with 11 bases between them. This CDR3 has 16 amino acids. This CDR3 is CASSLSPEGGNQPQHF. CDR3 sequence (DNA): TGTGCCAGCAGTTTATCCCCCGAGGGGGGCAATCAGCCCCAGCATTTT.

V is TRBV24-1 and J is TRBJ1-2, with a tentative D call TRBD1 (6 bases). Germline CDR1 is KGHDR and CDR2 is SFDVKD. The CDR3 spans 18 residues. V shed 4 bases and J shed 8 bases, with 28 bases lying between them. The CDR3 nucleotides read TGTGCCACCAGTGACCGCGGGGGCCGTGGGACGGCCTCAGCAGGCTACACCTTC. Its translation is CATSDRGGRGTASAGYTF.

The rearrangement joins TRBV13 to TRBJ2-7; 7 nucleotides agree with TRBD2. CDR3 length: 13 amino acids. Germline assignment: CDR1 PRHDT and CDR2 FYEKMQ (reference sequence). The V segment lost 7 bases and the J segment 7 bases; nucleotides outside the gene matches: 10. CDR3 in DNA: TGTGCCAGCACTCGGGGAGGGATTGGGGAGCAGTACTTC. As protein: CASTRGGIGEQYF.

This clone turned up a few times. The chain recombines TRBV29-1 with TRBJ2-1, with 13 bases aligning to TRBD2. The CDR3 covers 15 residues. V lost 4 bases, J lost 5 bases, and 5 bases stayed unmatched. Germline CDR1 is SQVTM and CDR2 is ANQGSEA. The CDR3 DNA sequence: TGCAGCGTTGGCAGGACTAGCGGGGGTCACAATGAGCAGTTCTTC. Protein: CSVGRTSGGHNEQFF.

The rearrangement joins TRBV6-6 to TRBJ1-1; D is unresolved. The germline V and J ends were trimmed by 8 bases and 8 bases, with 12 bases remaining between them. Germline V gene data show CDR1 as MNHNY and CDR2 as SVGAGI (reference sequence). CDR3 size: 11 residues. The CDR3 region is CASSLRQEAFF. The CDR3 DNA is TGTGCCAGCTCCCTTCGACAAGAAGCTTTCTTT.

The chain couples TRBV28 to TRBJ2-2; the D gene is possibly TRBD1 (6 bases). The CDR3 covers 13 residues. CDR1 and CDR2 from the germline V gene are MDHEN and SYDVKM. V was trimmed by 10 bases and J by 0 bases, leaving 9 bases between them. The CDR3 is CANRDTNTGELFF. CDR3 in DNA: TGTGCCAACCGGGACACGAACACCGGGGAGCTGTTTTTT.

J is TRBJ2-3 and V is TRBV11-3; TRBD2 might be the D (7 bases). CDR1 is SGHNT, CDR2 YENEEA, per germline. The CDR3 has 15 residues. V lost 5 bases and J 2 bases, leaving 14 bases between the germline ends. The CDR3 spells CASSVGGGFTDTQYF. DNA for the CDR3: TGTGCCAGCAGCGTGGGCGGGGGCTTCACAGATACGCAGTATTTT.

The J gene is TRBJ1-4, the V gene TRBV19, with a possible D match to TRBD1 (6 bases). Per germline, CDR1 LNHDA and CDR2 SQIVND (reference sequence). Trimming removed 6 bases from V and 7 bases from J, with 15 bases in between. This CDR3 has 14 amino acids. The CDR3 reads CASRLQGLGEKLFF. The CDR3 DNA sequence: TGTGCCAGTAGACTACAGGGTCTCGGTGAAAAACTGTTTTTT.

The chain uses TRBV7-9 and TRBJ1-5; no clear D. Germline V gene data show CDR1 as SEHNR and CDR2 as FQNEAQ (reference sequence). The CDR3 totals 16 residues. V lost 5 bases and J 0 bases, leaving 14 bases between the germline ends. The CDR3 DNA follows: TGTGCCAGCAGCCCCCTGGTGGGGAGTAGCAATCAGCCCCAGCATTTT. Residues: CASSPLVGSSNQPQHF.

The rearrangement uses TRBV27 and TRBJ2-2; 7 bases fit TRBD1. Losses at the gene ends were 4 bases for V and 5 bases for J; bases not matched to a gene: 4. The CDR3 runs to 14 residues. CDR1 is MNHEY and CDR2 is SMNVEV in the germline V gene (reference sequence). CDR3 loop: CASSYLQGTGELFF. The CDR3 nucleotides read TGTGCCAGCAGTTACTTACAGGGGACCGGGGAGCTGTTTTTT.

The CDR3 protein is CASSIAVYQPQHF. CDR3 nucleotides: TGTGCCAGTAGTATAGCGGTCTATCAGCCCCAGCATTTT. V and J are TRBV19 and TRBJ1-5; D gene uncertain. Looked up from germline, CDR1 is LNHDA and CDR2 is SQIVND (reference sequence). V was trimmed by 1 base and J by 5 bases, leaving 6 bases between them. This CDR3 contains 13 residues.

V usage is TRBV28 and J usage is TRBJ1-3; possibly TRBD1 for D (6 bases). In germline, CDR1 is MDHEN, CDR2 SYDVKM. Trimming pared 4 bases from V and 2 bases from J, leaving 24 bases between. The CDR3 extends over 19 amino acids. In DNA form, the CDR3 reads TGTGCCAGCAGTTCCCCCTCGTCCGCACAGGGTTTTACTGGAAACACCATATATTTT. Translating gives CASSSPSSAQGFTGNTIYF.

With regard to this clone: Since a much larger clone is just one base distant, this may be a read error. The rearrangement uses TRBV10-2 and TRBJ1-5; D unresolved. The CDR3 extends over 14 amino acids. Germline V gene sequence: CDR1 WSHSY, CDR2 SAAADI. CDR3 bases: TGCACCAGCAGCCGCGGGAGCCTCAATCAGCCCCAGCATTTT. Its translation: CTSSRGSLNQPQHF.

Here the CDR3 reads CASSELGRVVGELFF. DNA of the CDR3: TGTGCCAGTAGTGAGCTGGGTCGGGTAGTCGGGGAGCTGTTTTTT. The rearrangement uses TRBV19 and TRBJ2-2; D remains unclear. V was pared by 5 bases and J by 7 bases, with 17 bases between. The CDR3 totals 15 residues. Germline-derived CDR1 and CDR2 are LNHDA and SQIVND (reference sequence).

For this clone: Other DNA sequences in this sample translate to the same CDR3. The chain carries TRBV4-3 and TRBJ2-1; TRBD1 is a possible D gene (6 bases). V shed 4 bases and J shed 0 bases, with 10 bases lying between them. The germline CDR1 and CDR2 sequences are LGHNA and YSLEER. There are 15 residues in the CDR3. CDR3 in amino acids: CASSLGQSSYNEQFF. CDR3 sequence (DNA): TGCGCCAGCAGCCTCGGACAGAGCTCCTACAATGAGCAGTTCTTC.

The CDR3 loop reads CASREPEGEAFF. The CDR3, as DNA: TGCGCCAGTAGGGAACCGGAGGGTGAAGCTTTCTTT. The chain uses TRBV5-1 and TRBJ1-1, with D hard to call. Trimming shortened V by 8 bases and J by 7 bases, and 15 bases separated the two germline ends. The CDR3 is 12 residues long. The V gene's germline CDR1 is SGHRS and CDR2 YFSETQ.

The chain has TRBV9 and TRBJ1-1; D remains ambiguous. Between the trimmed V and J ends, which lost 0 bases and 0 bases, there was a span of 9 bases. Germline CDR1 is SGDLS and CDR2 is YYNGEE. The CDR3 covers 15 residues. The chain's CDR3 is CASSVAPYMNTEAFF. In nucleotides, the CDR3 is TGTGCCAGCAGCGTAGCTCCATACATGAACACTGAAGCTTTCTTT.

The chain employs TRBV6-5 and TRBJ1-3; D not resolved. This CDR3 comprises 16 residues. Germline V gene lookup returns CDR1 MNHEY and CDR2 SVGAGI. V lost 0 bases to trimming and J lost 0 bases, with 9 bases between them. CDR3: CASSYSRAYSGNTIYF. CDR3 nucleotide sequence: TGTGCCAGCAGTTACTCGAGGGCCTACTCTGGAAACACCATATATTTT.

This clone was found once. The V call is TRBV6-1, the J call TRBJ1-2; D is unclear. The CDR3 consists of 14 residues. Trimming cost V 1 base and J 4 bases, with 10 bases left between them. The germline V gene encodes CDR1 MNHNS and CDR2 SASEGT. The CDR3 region has the DNA TGTGCCAGCAGTGAAGTTGGCACTAGCTATGGCTACACCTTC. This encodes CASSEVGTSYGYTF.

The chain links TRBV15 to TRBJ1-3; 8 bases are shared with TRBD1. Germline V lookup: CDR1 LNHNV, CDR2 YYDKDF (reference sequence). The V segment lost 1 base and the J segment 2 bases; nucleotides outside the gene matches: 4. This CDR3 has 16 residues. The CDR3 DNA follows: TGTGCCACCAGCAGAGGGACAGGGCAAGCTGGAAACACCATATATTTT. It specifies CATSRGTGQAGNTIYF.

This chain connects TRBV18 to TRBJ2-5; 8 bases align to TRBD2. Per the germline V gene, CDR1 is KGHSH and CDR2 is LQKENI. This CDR3 region has 14 residues. After removal of 6 bases from V and 1 base from J, the junction contained 4 bases not matched to a gene. CDR3 sequence reads: CASSFGLAQETQYF. The CDR3 nucleotides read TGTGCCAGCTCTTTCGGACTAGCCCAAGAGACCCAGTACTTC.